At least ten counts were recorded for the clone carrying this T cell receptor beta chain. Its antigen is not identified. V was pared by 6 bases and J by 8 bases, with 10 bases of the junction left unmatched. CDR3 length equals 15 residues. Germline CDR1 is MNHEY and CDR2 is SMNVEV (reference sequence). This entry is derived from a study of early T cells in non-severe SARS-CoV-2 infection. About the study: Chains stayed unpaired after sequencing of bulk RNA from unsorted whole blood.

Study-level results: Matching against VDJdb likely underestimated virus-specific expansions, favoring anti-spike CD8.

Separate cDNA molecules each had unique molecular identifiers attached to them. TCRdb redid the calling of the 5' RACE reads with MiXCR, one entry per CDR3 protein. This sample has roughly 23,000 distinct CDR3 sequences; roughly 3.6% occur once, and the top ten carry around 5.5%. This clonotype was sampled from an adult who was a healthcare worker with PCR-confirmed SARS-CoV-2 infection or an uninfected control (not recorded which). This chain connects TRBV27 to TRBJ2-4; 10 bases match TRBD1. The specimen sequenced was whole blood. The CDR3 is CASSFLRTGGDIQYF. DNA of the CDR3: TGTGCCAGCAGCTTCCTCAGGACAGGGGGGGACATTCAGTACTTC.